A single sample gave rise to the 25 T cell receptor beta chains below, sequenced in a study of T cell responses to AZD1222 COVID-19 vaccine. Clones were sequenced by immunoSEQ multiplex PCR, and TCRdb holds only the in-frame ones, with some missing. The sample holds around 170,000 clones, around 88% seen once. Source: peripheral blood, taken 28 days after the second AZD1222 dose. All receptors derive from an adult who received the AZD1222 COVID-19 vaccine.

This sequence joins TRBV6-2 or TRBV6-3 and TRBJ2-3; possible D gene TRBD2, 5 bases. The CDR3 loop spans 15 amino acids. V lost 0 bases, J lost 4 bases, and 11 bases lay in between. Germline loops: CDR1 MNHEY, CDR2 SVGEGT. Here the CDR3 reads CASSYSTREPDTQYF. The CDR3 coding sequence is TGTGCCAGCAGTTACTCAACTAGGGAACCAGATACGCAGTATTTT.

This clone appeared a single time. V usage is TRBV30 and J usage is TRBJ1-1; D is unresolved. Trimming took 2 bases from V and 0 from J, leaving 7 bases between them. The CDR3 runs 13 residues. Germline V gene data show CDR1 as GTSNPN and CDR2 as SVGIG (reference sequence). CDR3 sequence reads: CAWSTQMNTEAFF. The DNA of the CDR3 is TGTGCCTGGAGTACCCAGATGAACACTGAAGCTTTCTTT.

CDR3 region: CASSFMAGGHNEQFF. DNA of the CDR3: TGTGCCAGCAGTTTTATGGCGGGGGGGCATAATGAGCAGTTCTTC. V and J are TRBV2 and TRBJ2-1, with TRBD2 identical over 9 bases. The CDR3 runs to 15 residues. Germline V gene data show CDR1 as SNHLY and CDR2 as FYNNEI. V shed 5 bases and J 7 bases; nucleotides not matched to a gene: 9.

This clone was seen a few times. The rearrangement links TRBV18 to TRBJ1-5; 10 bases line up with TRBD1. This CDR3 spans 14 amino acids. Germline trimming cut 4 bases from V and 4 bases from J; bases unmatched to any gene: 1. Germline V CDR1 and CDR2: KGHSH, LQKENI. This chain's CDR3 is CASSRDRGNQPQHF. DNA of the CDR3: TGTGCCAGCTCACGGGACAGGGGAAATCAGCCCCAGCATTTT.

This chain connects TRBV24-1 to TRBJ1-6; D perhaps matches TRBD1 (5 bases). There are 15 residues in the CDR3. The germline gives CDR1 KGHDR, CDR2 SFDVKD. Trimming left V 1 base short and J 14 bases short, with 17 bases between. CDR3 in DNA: TGTGCCACCAGTGATTTAAGGAGGGGATCCGAAGCCCTCCACTTT. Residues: CATSDLRRGSEALHF.

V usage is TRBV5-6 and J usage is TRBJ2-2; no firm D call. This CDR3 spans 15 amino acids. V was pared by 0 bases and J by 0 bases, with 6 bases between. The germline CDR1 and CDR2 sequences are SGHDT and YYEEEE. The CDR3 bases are TGTGCCAGCAGCTTGGAACCGTCGAACACCGGGGAGCTGTTTTTT. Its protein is CASSLEPSNTGELFF.

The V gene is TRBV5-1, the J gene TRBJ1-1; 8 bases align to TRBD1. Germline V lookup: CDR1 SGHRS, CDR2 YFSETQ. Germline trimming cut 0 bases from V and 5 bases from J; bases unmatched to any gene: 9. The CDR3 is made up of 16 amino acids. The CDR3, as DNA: TGCGCCAGCAGCTTGGAGGGACAGGTTCCCCAGACTGAAGCTTTCTTT. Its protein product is CASSLEGQVPQTEAFF.

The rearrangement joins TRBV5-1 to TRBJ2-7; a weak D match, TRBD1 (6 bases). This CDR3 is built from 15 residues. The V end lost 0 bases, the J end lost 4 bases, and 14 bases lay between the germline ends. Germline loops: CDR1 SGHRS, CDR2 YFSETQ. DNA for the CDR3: TGCGCCAGCAGCTTGGCTACAGGGATGACTTACGAGCAGTACTTC. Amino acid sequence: CASSLATGMTYEQYF.

The DNA of the CDR3 is TGTGCCAGCGGTCAGGCACAGGGGGCAGGAGAGACCCAGTACTTC. Translated, it gives CASGQAQGAGETQYF. The genes are TRBV6-5 and TRBJ2-5, with 9 bases aligning to TRBD1. Germline V CDR1 and CDR2: MNHEY, SVGAGI. This CDR3 region has 15 residues. The junction had 11 bases not matched to a gene; V was cut back by 8 bases and J by 4 bases.

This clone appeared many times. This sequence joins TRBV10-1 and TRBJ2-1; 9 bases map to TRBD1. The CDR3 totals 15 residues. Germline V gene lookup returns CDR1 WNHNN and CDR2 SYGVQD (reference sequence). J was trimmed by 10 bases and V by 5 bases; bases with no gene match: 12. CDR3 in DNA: TGCGCCAGCAGTCAGCCGGGACAGGGCCTTTTGGAGCAGTTCTTC. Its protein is CASSQPGQGLLEQFF.

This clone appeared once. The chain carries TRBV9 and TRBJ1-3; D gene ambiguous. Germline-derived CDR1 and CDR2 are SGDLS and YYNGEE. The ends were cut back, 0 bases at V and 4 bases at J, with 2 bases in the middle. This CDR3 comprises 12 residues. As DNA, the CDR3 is TGTGCCAGCAGCGTAGGAGGAAACACCATATATTTT. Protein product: CASSVGGNTIYF.

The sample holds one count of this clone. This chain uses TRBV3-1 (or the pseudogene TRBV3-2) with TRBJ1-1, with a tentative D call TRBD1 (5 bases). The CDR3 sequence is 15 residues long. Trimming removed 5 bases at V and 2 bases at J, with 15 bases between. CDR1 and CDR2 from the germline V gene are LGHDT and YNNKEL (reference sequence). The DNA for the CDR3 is TGTGCCAGCAGCGGAGGGGTGTCCAGTAACACTGAAGCTTTCTTT. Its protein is CASSGGVSSNTEAFF.

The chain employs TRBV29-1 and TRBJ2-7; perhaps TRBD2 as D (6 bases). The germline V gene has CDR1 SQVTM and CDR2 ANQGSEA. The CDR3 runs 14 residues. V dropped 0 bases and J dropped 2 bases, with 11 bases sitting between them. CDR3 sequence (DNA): TGCAGCGTTGAAGATTGGGGGGAGACCTACGAGCAGTACTTC. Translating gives CSVEDWGETYEQYF.

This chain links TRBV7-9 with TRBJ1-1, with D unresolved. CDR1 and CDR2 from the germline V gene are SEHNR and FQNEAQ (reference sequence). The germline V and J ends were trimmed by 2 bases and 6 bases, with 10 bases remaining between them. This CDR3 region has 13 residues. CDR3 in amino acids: CASSLQVGAEAFF. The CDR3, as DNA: TGTGCCAGCAGCTTACAGGTGGGCGCTGAAGCTTTCTTT.

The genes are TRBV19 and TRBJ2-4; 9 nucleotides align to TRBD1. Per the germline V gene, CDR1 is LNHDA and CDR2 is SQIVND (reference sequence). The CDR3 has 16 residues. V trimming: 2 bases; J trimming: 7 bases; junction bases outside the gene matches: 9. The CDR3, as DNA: TGTGCCAGTAGTATAATCTCCGGGACAGGGTGGAACATTCAGTACTTC. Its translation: CASSIISGTGWNIQYF. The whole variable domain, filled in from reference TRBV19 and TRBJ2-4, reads DGGITQSPKYLFRKEGQNVTLSCEQNLNHDAMYWYRQDPGQGLRLIYYSQIVNDFQKGDIAEGYSVSREKKESFPLTVTSAQKNPTAFYLCASSIISGTGWNIQYFGAGTRLSVL.

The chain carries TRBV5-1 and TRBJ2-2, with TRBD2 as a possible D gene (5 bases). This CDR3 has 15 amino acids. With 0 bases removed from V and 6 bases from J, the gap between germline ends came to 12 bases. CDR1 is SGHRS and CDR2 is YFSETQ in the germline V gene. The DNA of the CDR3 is TGCGCCAGCAGCTTGGCCGTTGGAGGTTCCGGGGAGCTGTTTTTT. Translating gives CASSLAVGGSGELFF.

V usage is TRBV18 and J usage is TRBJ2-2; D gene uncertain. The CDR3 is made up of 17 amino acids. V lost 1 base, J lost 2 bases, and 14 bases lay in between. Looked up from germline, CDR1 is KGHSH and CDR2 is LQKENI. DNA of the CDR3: TGTGCCAGCTCACCACTCGTGGCAGGCTTTAACACCGGGGAGCTGTTTTTT. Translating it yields CASSPLVAGFNTGELFF.

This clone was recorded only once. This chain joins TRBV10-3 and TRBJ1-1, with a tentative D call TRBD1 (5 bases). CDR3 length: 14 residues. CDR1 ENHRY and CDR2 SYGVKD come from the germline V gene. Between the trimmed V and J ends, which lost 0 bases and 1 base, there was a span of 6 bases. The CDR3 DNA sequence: TGTGCCATCAGTGAGTCTGGGGGGAACACTGAAGCTTTCTTT. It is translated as CAISESGGNTEAFF.

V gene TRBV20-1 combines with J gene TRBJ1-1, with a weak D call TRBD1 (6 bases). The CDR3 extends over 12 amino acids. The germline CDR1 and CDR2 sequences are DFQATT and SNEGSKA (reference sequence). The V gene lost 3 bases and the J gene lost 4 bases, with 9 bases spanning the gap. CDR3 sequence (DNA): TGCAGTGCTAGTAGCAGGGGCACTGAAGCTTTCTTT. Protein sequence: CSASSRGTEAFF.

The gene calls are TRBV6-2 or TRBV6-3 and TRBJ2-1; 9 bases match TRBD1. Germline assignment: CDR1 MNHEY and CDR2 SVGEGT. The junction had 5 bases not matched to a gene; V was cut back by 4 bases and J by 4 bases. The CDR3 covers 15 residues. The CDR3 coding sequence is TGTGCCAGCAGTTTCCGGGACAGGGCGTACAATGAGCAGTTCTTC. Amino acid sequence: CASSFRDRAYNEQFF.

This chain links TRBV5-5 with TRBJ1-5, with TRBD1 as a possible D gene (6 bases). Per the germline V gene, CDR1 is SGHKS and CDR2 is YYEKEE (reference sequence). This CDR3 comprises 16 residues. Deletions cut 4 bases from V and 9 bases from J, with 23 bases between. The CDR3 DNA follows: TGTGCCAGCAGCCCGGGCCTCACAGGGACTGGATCGCCCCAGCATTTT. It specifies CASSPGLTGTGSPQHF.

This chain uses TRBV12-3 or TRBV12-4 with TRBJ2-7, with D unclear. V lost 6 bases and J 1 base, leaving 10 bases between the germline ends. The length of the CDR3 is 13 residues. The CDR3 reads CASSPDTSYEQYF. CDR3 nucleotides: TGTGCCAGCAGCCCCGACACGTCCTACGAGCAGTACTTC.

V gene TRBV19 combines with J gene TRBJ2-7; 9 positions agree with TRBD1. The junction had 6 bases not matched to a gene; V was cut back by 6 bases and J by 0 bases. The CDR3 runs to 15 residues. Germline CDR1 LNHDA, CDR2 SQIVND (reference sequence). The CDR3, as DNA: TGTGCCAGTAGCCTGGGGGACAGGGCCTCCTACGAGCAGTACTTC. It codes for CASSLGDRASYEQYF. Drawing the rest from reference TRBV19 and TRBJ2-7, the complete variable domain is DGGITQSPKYLFRKEGQNVTLSCEQNLNHDAMYWYRQDPGQGLRLIYYSQIVNDFQKGDIAEGYSVSREKKESFPLTVTSAQKNPTAFYLCASSLGDRASYEQYFGPGTRLTVT.

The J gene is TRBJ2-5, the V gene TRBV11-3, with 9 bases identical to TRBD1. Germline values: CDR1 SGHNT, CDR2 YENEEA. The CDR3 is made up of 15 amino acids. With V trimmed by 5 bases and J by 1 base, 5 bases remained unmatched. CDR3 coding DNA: TGTGCCAGCAGCCCCCGGACAGGGGCCCAAGAGACCCAGTACTTC. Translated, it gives CASSPRTGAQETQYF. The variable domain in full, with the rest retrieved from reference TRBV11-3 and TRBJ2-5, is EAGVVQSPRYKIIEKKQPVAFWCNPISGHNTLYWYLQNLGQGPELLIRYENEEAVDDSQLPKDRFSAERLKGVDSTLKIQPAELGDSAVYLCASSPRTGAQETQYFGPGTRLLVL.

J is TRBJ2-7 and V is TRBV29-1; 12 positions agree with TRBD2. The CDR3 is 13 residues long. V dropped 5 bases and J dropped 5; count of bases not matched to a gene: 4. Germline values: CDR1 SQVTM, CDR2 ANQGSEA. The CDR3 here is CSVLGLAGHEQYF. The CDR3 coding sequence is TGCAGCGTTCTCGGACTAGCGGGGCACGAGCAGTACTTC.